This T cell receptor (beta chain) was captured by sequencing in a study of OX40 agonist ivuxolimab in advanced cancers. Overall study: Males comprised over 80% of the group, whose mean age was approximately 61 years (range roughly 23 to 90).

Profiling relied on immunoSEQ multiplex PCR, and the TCRdb table lists in-frame clones only, not all of them. The repertoire holds some 42,000 clones, with about 86% as singletons. The study sampled blood at baseline, cycle 4 day 1, and cycle 7 day 1. The CDR3 is made up of 15 amino acids. The germline V and J ends were trimmed by 0 bases and 5 bases, with 8 bases remaining between them. Germline values: CDR1 LGHNA, CDR2 YSLEER. This material consisted of CD4+ or CD8+ T cells sorted from blood, taken in a trial of the OX40 agonist ivuxolimab. The chain has TRBV4-3 and TRBJ1-6; D unresolved. This receptor was obtained from an adult with an advanced solid tumor such as melanoma, head and neck, liver or kidney cancer. The CDR3 bases are TGCGCCAGCAGCCAAGATACTGGGGATAATTCACCCCTCCACTTT. It codes for CASSQDTGDNSPLHF.